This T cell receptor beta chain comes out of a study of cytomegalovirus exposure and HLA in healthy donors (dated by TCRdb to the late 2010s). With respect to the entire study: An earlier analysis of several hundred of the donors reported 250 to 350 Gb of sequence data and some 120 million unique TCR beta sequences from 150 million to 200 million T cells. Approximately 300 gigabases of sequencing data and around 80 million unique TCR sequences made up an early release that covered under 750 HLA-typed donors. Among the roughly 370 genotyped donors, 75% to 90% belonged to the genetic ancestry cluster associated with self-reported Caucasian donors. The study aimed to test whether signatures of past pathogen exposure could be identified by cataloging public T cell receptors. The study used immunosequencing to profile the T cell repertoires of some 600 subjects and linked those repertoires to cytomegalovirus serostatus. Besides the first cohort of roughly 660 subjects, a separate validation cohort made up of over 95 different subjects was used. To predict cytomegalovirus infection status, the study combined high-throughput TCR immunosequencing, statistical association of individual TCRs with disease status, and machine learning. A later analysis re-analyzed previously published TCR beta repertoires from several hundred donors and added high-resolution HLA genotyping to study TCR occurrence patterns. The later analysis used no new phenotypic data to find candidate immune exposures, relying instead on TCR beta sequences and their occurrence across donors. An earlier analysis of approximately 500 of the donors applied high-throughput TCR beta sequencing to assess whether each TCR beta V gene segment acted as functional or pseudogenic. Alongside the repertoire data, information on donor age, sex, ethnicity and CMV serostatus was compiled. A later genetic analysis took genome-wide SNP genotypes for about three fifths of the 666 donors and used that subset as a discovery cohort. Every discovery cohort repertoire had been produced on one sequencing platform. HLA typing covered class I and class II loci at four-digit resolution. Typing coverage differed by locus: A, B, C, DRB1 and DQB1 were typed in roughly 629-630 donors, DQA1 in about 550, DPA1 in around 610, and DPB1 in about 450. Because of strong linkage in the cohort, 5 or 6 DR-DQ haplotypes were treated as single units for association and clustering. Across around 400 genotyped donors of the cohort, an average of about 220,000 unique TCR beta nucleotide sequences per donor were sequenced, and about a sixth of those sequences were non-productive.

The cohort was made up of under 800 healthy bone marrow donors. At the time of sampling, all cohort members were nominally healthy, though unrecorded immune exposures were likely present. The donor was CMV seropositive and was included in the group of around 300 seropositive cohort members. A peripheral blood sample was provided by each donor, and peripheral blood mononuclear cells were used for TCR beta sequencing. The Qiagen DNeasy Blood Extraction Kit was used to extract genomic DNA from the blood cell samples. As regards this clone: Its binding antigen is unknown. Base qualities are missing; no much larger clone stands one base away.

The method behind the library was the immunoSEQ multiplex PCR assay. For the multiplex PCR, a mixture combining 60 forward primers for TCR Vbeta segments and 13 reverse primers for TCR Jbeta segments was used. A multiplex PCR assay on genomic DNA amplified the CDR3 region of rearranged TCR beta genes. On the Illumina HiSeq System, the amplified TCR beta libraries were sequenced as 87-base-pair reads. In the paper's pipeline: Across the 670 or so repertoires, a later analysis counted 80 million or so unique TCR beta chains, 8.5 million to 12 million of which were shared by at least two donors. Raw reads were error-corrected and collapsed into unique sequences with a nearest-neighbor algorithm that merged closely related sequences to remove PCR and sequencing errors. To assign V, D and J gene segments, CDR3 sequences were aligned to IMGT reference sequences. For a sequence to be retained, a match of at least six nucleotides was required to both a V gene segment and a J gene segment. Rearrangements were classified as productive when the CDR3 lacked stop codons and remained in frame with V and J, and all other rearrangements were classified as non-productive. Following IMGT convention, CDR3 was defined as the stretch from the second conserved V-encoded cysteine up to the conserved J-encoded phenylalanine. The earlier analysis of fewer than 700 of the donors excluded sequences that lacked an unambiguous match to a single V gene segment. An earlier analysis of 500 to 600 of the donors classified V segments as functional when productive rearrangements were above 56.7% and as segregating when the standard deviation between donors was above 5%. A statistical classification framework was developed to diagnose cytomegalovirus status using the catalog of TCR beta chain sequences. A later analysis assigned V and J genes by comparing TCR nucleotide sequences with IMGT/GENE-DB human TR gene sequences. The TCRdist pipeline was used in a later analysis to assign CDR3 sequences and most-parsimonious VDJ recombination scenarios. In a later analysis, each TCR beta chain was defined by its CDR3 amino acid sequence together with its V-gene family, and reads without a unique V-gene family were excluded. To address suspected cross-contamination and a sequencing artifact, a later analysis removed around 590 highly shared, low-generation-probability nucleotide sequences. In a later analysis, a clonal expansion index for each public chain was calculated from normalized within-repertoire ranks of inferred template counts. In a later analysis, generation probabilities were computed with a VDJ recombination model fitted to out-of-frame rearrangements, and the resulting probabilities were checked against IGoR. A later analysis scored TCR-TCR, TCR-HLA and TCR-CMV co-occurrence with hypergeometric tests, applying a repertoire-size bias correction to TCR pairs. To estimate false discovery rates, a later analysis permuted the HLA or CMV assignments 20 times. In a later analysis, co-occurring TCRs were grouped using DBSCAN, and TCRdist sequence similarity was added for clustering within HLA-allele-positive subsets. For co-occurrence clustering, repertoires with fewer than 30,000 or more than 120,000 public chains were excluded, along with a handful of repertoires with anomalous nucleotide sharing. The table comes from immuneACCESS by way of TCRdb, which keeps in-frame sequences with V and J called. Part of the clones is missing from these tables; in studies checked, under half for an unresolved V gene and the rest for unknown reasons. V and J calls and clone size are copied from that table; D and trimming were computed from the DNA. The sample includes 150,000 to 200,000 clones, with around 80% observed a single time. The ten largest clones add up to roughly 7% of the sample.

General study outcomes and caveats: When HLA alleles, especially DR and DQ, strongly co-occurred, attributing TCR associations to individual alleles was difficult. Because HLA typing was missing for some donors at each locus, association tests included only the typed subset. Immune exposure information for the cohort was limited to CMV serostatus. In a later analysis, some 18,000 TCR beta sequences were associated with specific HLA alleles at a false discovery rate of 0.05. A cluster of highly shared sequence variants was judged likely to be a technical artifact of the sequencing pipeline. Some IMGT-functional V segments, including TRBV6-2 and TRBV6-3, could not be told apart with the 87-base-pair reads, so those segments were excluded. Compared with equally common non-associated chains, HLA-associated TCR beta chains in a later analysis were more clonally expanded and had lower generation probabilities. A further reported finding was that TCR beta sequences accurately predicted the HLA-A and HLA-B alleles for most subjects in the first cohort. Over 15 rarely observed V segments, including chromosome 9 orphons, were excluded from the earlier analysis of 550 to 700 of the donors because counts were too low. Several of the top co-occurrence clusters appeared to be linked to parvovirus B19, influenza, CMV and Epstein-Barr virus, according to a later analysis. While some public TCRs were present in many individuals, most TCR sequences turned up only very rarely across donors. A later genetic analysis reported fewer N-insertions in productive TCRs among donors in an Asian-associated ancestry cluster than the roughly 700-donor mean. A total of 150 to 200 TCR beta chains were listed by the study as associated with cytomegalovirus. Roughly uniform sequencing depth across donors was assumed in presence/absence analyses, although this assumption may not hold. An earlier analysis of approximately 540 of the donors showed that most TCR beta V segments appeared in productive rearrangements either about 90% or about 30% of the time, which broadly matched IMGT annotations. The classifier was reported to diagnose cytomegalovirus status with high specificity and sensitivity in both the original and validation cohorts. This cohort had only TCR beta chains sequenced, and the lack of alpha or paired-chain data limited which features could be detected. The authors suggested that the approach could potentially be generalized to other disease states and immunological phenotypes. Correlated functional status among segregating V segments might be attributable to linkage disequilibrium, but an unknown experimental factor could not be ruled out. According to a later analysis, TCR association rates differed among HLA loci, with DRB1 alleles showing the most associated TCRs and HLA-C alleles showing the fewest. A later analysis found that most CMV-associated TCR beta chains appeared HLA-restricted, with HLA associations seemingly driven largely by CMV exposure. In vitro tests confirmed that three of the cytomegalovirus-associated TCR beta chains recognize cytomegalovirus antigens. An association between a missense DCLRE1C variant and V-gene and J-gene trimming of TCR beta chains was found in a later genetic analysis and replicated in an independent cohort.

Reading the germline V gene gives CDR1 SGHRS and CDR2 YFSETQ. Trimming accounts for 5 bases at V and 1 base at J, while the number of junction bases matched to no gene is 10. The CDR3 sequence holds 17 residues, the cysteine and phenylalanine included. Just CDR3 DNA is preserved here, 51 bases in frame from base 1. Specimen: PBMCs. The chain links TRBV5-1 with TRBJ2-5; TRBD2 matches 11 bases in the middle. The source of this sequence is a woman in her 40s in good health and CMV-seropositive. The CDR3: CASRSRLAGMSQETQYF. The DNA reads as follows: TGCGCCAGCAGATCCCGACTAGCGGGGATGAGCCAAGAGACCCAGTACTTC.